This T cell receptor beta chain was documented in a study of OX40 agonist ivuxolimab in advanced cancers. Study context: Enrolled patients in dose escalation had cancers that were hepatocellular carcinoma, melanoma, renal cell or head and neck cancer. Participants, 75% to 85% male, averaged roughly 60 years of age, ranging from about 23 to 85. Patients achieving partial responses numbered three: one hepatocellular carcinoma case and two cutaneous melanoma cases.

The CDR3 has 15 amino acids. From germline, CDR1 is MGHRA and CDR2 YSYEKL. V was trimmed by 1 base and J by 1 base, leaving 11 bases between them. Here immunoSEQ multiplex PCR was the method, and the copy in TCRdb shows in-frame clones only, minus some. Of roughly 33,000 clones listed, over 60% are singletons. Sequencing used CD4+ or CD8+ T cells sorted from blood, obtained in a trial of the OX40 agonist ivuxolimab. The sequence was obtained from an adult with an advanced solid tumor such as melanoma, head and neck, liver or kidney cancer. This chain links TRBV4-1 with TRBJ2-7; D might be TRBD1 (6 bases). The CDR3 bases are TGCGCCAGCAGCCAAGTAGTCGGACAGTCCTACGAGCAGTACTTC. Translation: CASSQVVGQSYEQYF.